Listed below are T cell receptor beta chains from one sample, sequenced in a study of T-cell memory formation after mild COVID-19. TCRdb passed the 5' RACE reads through MiXCR, listing each CDR3 protein once. The sample lists 500,000 to 650,000 distinct CDR3 sequences, 20% to 25% seen once, with 8.4% in the top ten. Specimen: PBMCs or a T cell subset sorted from them (not recorded which). The receptors originated from an adult woman who had mild COVID-19 (a few samples of this study predate the infection). Cell type and time point are not known. The CDR3 runs from the conserved cysteine through the conserved F or W. The order of the fields is clone size, V gene, J gene, D gene, CDR3 length, CDR3 DNA, CDR3 protein. The D gene is left open where the match is weak. The size entry is marked missing in some rows and otherwise reads once, few, many or a size class.

>-|TRBV7-9|TRBJ2-1|-|11
TGTGCCAGCAGCTTAGACCATGAGCAGTTCTTC
CASSLDHEQFF
>-|TRBV29-1|TRBJ1-5|-|14
TGCAGCGTTGAATTAGGGGACAGCAATCAGCCCCAGCATTTT
CSVELGDSNQPQHF
>-|TRBV5-1|TRBJ1-2|-|14
TGCGCCAGCAGCTCTCCGACAGGTTTTAGTGGCTACACCTTC
CASSSPTGFSGYTF
>-|TRBV24-1|TRBJ2-4|-|12
TGTGCCACCAGTGATTACGGAAATATTCAGTACTTC
CATSDYGNIQYF
>-|TRBV19|TRBJ2-2|-|16
TGTGCCAGTAGTATAGATCGGACGATTCACACCGGGGAGCTGTTTTTT
CASSIDRTIHTGELFF
>few|TRBV7-9|TRBJ1-2|-|15
TGTGCCAGCAGCCCCCAAAAGGGAGGGGGCTATGGCTACACCTTC
CASSPQKGGGYGYTF
>-|TRBV11-2|TRBJ2-3|TRBD1|17
TGTGCCAGCAGCCCTATACAGGGGATAATCTCCACAGATACGCAGTATTTT
CASSPIQGIISTDTQYF
>-|TRBV5-1|TRBJ2-7|TRBD1|13
TGCGCCAGCAGCCCCTGGACAGGGGGCGAGCAGTACTTC
CASSPWTGGEQYF
>few|TRBV7-9|TRBJ2-2|-|15
TGTGCCAGCAGCTTAGCGGCAGCTAACACCGGGGAGCTGTTTTTT
CASSLAAANTGELFF
>-|TRBV7-8|TRBJ2-3|TRBD1|16
TGTGCCAGCAGCTTGCCGGGACAGGCAAGGCTAACGACGCAGTATTTT
CASSLPGQARLTTQYF
>-|TRBV7-2|TRBJ1-4|-|15
TGTGCCAGCAGCGCACCCTGGGGGCGGAATGAAAAACTGTTTTTT
CASSAPWGRNEKLFF
>-|TRBV20-1|TRBJ2-1|TRBD2|13
TGCAGTGCTAGTCGGCGGGGGGGCAATGAGCAGTTCTTC
CSASRRGGNEQFF
>-|TRBV19|TRBJ1-5|-|13
TGTGCCAGTAGCCCCGACAGGACTCAGCCCCAGCATTTT
CASSPDRTQPQHF
>-|TRBV7-8|TRBJ2-1|-|15
TGTGCCAGCAGCTTAGGGACCCCGATCTACAATGAGCAGTTCTTC
CASSLGTPIYNEQFF
>-|TRBV7-6|TRBJ2-5|TRBD1|14
TGTGCCAGCACCTGGGACAGGGGATTAGAGACCCAGTACTTC
CASTWDRGLETQYF
>-|TRBV4-2|TRBJ2-3|-|14
TGTGCCAGCAGCCAAATCCCCGGAGAAGATACGCAGTATTTT
CASSQIPGEDTQYF
>-|TRBV6-2/TRBV6-3|TRBJ2-3|-|15
TGTGCCAGCAGTTACAATTGGGAAAGCACAGATACGCAGTATTTT
CASSYNWESTDTQYF
>few|TRBV12-3/TRBV12-4|TRBJ2-7|TRBD1|16
TGTGCCAGCAGTTCTACGAAGACAGGGTGGTCCTACGAGCAGTACTTC
CASSSTKTGWSYEQYF
>-|TRBV5-6|TRBJ1-5|-|15
TGTGCCAGCAGCCTGGGGTTTTTAGGCGATCAGCCCCAGCATTTT
CASSLGFLGDQPQHF
>few|TRBV24-1|TRBJ1-1|-|13
TGTGCCACCAGTGACGGTTGGTACACTGAAGCTTTCTTT
CATSDGWYTEAFF
>few|TRBV12-3/TRBV12-4|TRBJ1-1|-|14
TGTGCCAGCAGATGGGACGGCCTGAACACTGAAGCTTTCTTT
CASRWDGLNTEAFF
>-|TRBV5-1|TRBJ2-4|TRBD1|14
TGCGCCAGCAGCTTGGAGGGACAGAAAAACATTCAGTACTTC
CASSLEGQKNIQYF
>many|TRBV7-6|TRBJ2-3|TRBD2|16
TGTGCCAGCAGCTCTCGGACTAGCGGCAACACAGATACGCAGTATTTT
CASSSRTSGNTDTQYF
>-|TRBV6-5|TRBJ2-5|-|17
TGTGCCAGCAGCCGTTCGAAGGGATGGGTGTTACCAGAGACCCAGTACTTC
CASSRSKGWVLPETQYF